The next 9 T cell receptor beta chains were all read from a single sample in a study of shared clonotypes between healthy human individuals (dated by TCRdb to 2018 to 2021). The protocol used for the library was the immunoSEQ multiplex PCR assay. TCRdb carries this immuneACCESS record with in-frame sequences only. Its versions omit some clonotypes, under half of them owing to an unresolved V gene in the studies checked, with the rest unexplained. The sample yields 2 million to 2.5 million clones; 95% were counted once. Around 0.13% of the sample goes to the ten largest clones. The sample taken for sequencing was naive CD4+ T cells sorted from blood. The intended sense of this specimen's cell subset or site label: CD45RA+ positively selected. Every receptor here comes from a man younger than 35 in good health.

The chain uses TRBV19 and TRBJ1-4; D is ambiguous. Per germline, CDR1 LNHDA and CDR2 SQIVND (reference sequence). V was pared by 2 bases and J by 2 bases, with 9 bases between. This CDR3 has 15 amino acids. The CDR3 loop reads CASSILGPTNEKLFF. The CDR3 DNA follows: TGTGCCAGTAGTATATTAGGACCTACTAATGAAAAACTGTTTTTT.

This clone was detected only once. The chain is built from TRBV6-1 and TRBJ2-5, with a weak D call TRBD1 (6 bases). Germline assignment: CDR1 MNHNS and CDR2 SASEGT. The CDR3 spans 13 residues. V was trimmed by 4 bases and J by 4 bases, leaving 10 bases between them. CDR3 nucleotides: TGTGCCAGCAGTGCAGGGACAACAGAGACCCAGTACTTC. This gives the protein CASSAGTTETQYF.

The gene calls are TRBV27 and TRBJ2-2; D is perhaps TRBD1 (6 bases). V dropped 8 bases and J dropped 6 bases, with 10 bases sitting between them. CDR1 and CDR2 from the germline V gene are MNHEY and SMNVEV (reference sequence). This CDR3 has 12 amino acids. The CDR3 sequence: CASLGGPGELFF. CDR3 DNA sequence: TGTGCCAGCCTAGGGGGACCCGGGGAGCTGTTTTTT.

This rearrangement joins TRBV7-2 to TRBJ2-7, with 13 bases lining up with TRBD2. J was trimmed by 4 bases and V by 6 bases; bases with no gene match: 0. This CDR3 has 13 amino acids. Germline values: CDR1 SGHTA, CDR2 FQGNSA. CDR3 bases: TGTGCCAGCAGGGGACTAGCGGGATACGAGCAGTACTTC. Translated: CASRGLAGYEQYF.

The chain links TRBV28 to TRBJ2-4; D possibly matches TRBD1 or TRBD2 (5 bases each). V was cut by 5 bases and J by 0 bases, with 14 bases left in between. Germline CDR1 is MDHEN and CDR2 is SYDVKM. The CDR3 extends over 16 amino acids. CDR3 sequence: CASSGTDILAKNIQYF. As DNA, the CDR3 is TGTGCCAGCAGTGGGACCGATATTCTAGCCAAAAACATTCAGTACTTC.

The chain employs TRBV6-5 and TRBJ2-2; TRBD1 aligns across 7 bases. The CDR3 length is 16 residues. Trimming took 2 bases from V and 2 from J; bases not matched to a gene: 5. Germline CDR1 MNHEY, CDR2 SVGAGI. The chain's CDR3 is CASSYRNRGNTGELFF. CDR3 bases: TGTGCCAGCAGTTACAGGAACAGGGGCAACACCGGGGAGCTGTTTTTT.

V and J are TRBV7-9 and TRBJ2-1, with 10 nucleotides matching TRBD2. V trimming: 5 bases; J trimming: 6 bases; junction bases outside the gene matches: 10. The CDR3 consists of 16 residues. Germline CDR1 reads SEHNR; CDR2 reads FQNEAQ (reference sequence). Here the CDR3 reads CASSTISGRALNEQFF. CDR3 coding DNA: TGTGCCAGCAGCACCATAAGCGGGAGGGCCCTCAATGAGCAGTTCTTC.

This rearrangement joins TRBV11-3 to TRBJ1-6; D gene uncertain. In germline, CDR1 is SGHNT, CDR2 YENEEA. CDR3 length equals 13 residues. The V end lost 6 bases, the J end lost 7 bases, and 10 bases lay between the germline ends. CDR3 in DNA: TGTGCCAGCAGTTACAGTGGGAATTCACCCCTCCACTTT. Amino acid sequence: CASSYSGNSPLHF. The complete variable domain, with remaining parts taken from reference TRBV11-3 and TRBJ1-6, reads EAGVVQSPRYKIIEKKQPVAFWCNPISGHNTLYWYLQNLGQGPELLIRYENEEAVDDSQLPKDRFSAERLKGVDSTLKIQPAELGDSAVYLCASSYSGNSPLHFGNGTRLTVT.

The CDR3 DNA sequence: TGTGCCAGCAGCTTACGACTTCAGCCCCAGCATTTT. Amino acids: CASSLRLQPQHF. This rearrangement joins TRBV7-2 to TRBJ1-5; D gene ambiguous. Looked up from germline, CDR1 is SGHTA and CDR2 is FQGNSA. This CDR3 comprises 12 residues. V lost 2 bases and J lost 6, with 5 bases in between.